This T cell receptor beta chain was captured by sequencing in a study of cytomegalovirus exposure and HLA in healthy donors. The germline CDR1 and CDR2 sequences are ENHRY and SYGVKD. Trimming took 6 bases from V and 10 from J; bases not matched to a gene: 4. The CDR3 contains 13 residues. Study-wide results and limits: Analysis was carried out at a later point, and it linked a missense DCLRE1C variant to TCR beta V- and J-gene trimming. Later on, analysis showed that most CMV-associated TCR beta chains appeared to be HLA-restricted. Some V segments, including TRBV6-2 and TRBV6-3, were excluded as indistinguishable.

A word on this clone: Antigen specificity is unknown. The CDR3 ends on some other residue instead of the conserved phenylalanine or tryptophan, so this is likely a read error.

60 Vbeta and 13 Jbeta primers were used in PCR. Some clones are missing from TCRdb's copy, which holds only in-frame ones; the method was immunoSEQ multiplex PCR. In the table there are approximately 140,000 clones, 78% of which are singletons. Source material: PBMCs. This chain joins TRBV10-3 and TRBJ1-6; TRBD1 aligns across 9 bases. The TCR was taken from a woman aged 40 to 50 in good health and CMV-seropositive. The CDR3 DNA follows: TGTGCCATCAGCGACAGGGGGAGGTCACCCCTCCACCTT. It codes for CAISDRGRSPLHL.